This entry concerns a single TCR beta chain. Germline CDR1 DFQATT, CDR2 SNEGSKA (reference sequence). This CDR3 spans 13 amino acids. V was clipped by 3 bases and J by 0 bases, with 7 bases between them. This sample was taken from a study of control samples from healthy donors and cancer patients. Using immunoSEQ multiplex PCR, the repertoire was profiled, and TCRdb retains in-frame clones only, with some absent. The top ten clones hold roughly 11% of a sample with about 80,000 clones, roughly 88% of them seen once. The sequence was collected from a man aged 60 to 75 with head and neck cancer. The chain employs TRBV20-1 and TRBJ2-3; D remains ambiguous. The sequencing sample was made of PBMCs. CDR3 loop: CSASEDSTDTQYF. DNA of the CDR3: TGCAGTGCTAGTGAGGACAGCACAGATACGCAGTATTTT.